This T cell receptor (beta chain) emerged from a study of identical twins. After removal of 3 bases from V and 3 bases from J, the junction contained 3 bases not matched to a gene. The CDR3 spans 15 residues. Germline CDR1 is SGHRS and CDR2 is YFSETQ. TCRdb reprocessed the 5' RACE reads with MiXCR, giving one entry per CDR3 protein. The table records more than 600,000 distinct CDR3 sequences, around a sixth of them present only once. These data also featured in a second study, about T cells expressing NK-cell markers. Per that study: In roughly six donors, dominant NKG2C+ clonotypes were roughly 1.0-7.0% of CD8+ T cells.

This rearrangement joins TRBV5-1 to TRBJ2-1; 10 bases align to TRBD2. Sequenced sample: PBMCs. This sequence was found in a woman aged 18-29 years in good health. The CDR3 sequence: CASSSTSGFYNEQFF. The DNA for the CDR3 is TGCGCCAGCAGCTCGACTAGCGGGTTCTACAATGAGCAGTTCTTC.